Following are 17 T cell receptor beta chains from one sample sequenced in a study of T cells in localized non-small cell lung cancer. Libraries were prepared by immunoSEQ multiplex PCR; TCRdb keeps only in-frame clonotypes and omits some of them. The sample includes about 28,000 clones, approximately 90% of them seen just once. The material sequenced was peripheral blood, taken before any cancer treatment. Source of these receptors: a female donor at least 60 years old with stage I lung adenocarcinoma.

The rearrangement links TRBV19 to TRBJ2-1, with 15 bases matching TRBD2. The CDR3 length is 19 residues. CDR1 and CDR2 (germline): LNHDA, SQIVND (reference sequence). The junction had 14 bases not matched to a gene; V was cut back by 4 bases and J by 7 bases. In DNA, the CDR3 is TGTGCCAGTAGTAGGGGACTAGCGGGAGGCCTCTCAAGCTTAAATGAGCAGTTCTTC. As protein: CASSRGLAGGLSSLNEQFF.

In this sample, this clone turned up once. The genes are TRBV19 and TRBJ1-5, with 9 bases aligning to TRBD1. With V trimmed by 4 bases and J by 7 bases, 2 bases remained unmatched. The CDR3 loop spans 13 amino acids. Germline CDR1 reads LNHDA; CDR2 reads SQIVND (reference sequence). CDR3 bases: TGTGCCAGTAGTACGGACAGGGGCCAGCCCCAGCATTTT. Its translation: CASSTDRGQPQHF.

CDR3 sequence reads: CASSLGGAGGIYEQYF. The CDR3 nucleotides read TGTGCCAGCAGCTTAGGGGGAGCGGGAGGGATCTACGAGCAGTACTTC. The V call is TRBV7-2, the J call TRBJ2-7; 10 bases match TRBD2. The J segment lost 3 bases and the V segment lost 1 base, leaving 6 bases of the junction unmatched. CDR1 is SGHTA, CDR2 FQGNSA, per germline. This CDR3 is 16 amino acids long.

DNA for the CDR3: TGTGCCAGCAGTGCCCGGGCCCTGATCTCTGGAAACACCATATATTTT. Translated: CASSARALISGNTIYF. The J gene is TRBJ1-3, the V gene TRBV27; D ambiguous. The CDR3 is 16 residues long. Germline V gene data show CDR1 as MNHEY and CDR2 as SMNVEV (reference sequence). Trimming cost V 5 bases and J 0 bases, with 14 bases left between them.

This clone was counted a single time. V and J are TRBV7-2 and TRBJ1-1; D is unresolved. V lost 5 bases, J lost 12 bases, and 19 bases lay in between. Germline CDR1 is SGHTA and CDR2 is FQGNSA. The CDR3 extends over 13 amino acids. Here the CDR3 DNA reads TGTGCCAGCAGCCCGCCCCCTACTACCCGCACTTTCTTT. This translates into CASSPPPTTRTFF.

This chain connects TRBV6-1 to TRBJ1-6, with D possibly being TRBD1 (5 bases). CDR3 length: 14 residues. Germline lookup yields CDR1 MNHNS and CDR2 SASEGT. With 3 bases removed from V and 10 bases from J, the gap between germline ends came to 13 bases. The CDR3 DNA reads as TGTGCCAGCAGTGAGGGGGATGTTCGATCACCCCTCCACTTT. This encodes CASSEGDVRSPLHF.

This chain links TRBV28 with TRBJ1-2; a possible D gene is TRBD1 (5 bases). The germline V gene encodes CDR1 MDHEN and CDR2 SYDVKM. V lost 8 bases and J 5 bases, leaving 18 bases between the germline ends. CDR3 length: 14 residues. This chain's CDR3 is CASVPTGGYYGYTF. In DNA, the CDR3 is TGTGCCAGCGTACCCACCGGGGGATATTATGGCTACACCTTC.

The chain is built from TRBV5-1 and TRBJ2-1; possible D gene TRBD2, 6 bases. Trimming took 4 bases from V and 0 from J, leaving 11 bases between them. The CDR3 runs 15 residues. Looked up from germline, CDR1 is SGHRS and CDR2 is YFSETQ. The CDR3: CASSPWGDSYNEQFF. CDR3 nucleotide sequence: TGCGCCAGCAGCCCCTGGGGGGACTCCTACAATGAGCAGTTCTTC.

The chain recombines TRBV4-2 with TRBJ2-3; the D gene is possibly TRBD2 (6 bases). V lost 0 bases, J lost 5 bases, and 21 bases lay in between. The CDR3 consists of 18 residues. Germline loops: CDR1 LGHNA, CDR2 YNFKEQ. In nucleotides, the CDR3 is TGTGCCAGCAGCCAAGAGGGGCATCGGCCGGGAGTGGTAGATACGCAGTATTTT. Its translation: CASSQEGHRPGVVDTQYF.

The chain combines TRBV6-5 with TRBJ2-1, with D possibly being TRBD1 or TRBD2 (5 bases each). The CDR3 has 14 amino acids. Trimming pared 3 bases from V and 8 bases from J, leaving 14 bases between. Germline loops: CDR1 MNHEY, CDR2 SVGAGI. CDR3 DNA: TGTGCCAGCAGTTATATGAGGGGCGCATATGAGCAGTTCTTC. Encoded protein: CASSYMRGAYEQFF.

This chain joins TRBV5-1 and TRBJ1-6; D remains unclear. CDR1 and CDR2 from the germline V gene are SGHRS and YFSETQ. The V and J ends lost 4 bases and 11 bases respectively, with 10 bases between them. This CDR3 spans 12 amino acids. The DNA of the CDR3 is TGCGCCAGCAGCCCGGCCGGGGCACCCCTCCACTTT. The encoded protein is CASSPAGAPLHF.

The chain recombines TRBV7-3 with TRBJ2-1; TRBD2 aligns across 9 bases. V dropped 1 base and J dropped 15; count of bases not matched to a gene: 7. There are 13 residues in the CDR3. Germline V gene sequence: CDR1 SGHTA, CDR2 FQGTGA. CDR3 sequence reads: CASSLKGGTSMFF. DNA of the CDR3: TGTGCCAGCAGCTTAAAGGGAGGGACTAGCATGTTCTTC.

The genes are TRBV21-1 and TRBJ1-1. TRBV21-1 is labeled a pseudogene. CDR3 length: 14 amino acids. The CDR3 loop is CARGLRPGNTEAFF. CDR3 bases: TGTGCCAGGGGGTTGAGACCAGGGAACACTGAAGCTTTCTTT.

The V call is TRBV7-9, the J call TRBJ2-7; 9 bases line up with TRBD1. Germline V CDR1 and CDR2: SEHNR, FQNEAQ (reference sequence). This CDR3 comprises 12 residues. The V segment lost 4 bases and the J segment 9 bases; nucleotides outside the gene matches: 4. The CDR3 here is CASSSATGGQYF. The CDR3 DNA reads as TGTGCCAGCAGCTCCGCGACAGGGGGGCAGTACTTC. The full variable domain, completed using reference TRBV7-9 and TRBJ2-7, is DTGVSQNPRHKITKRGQNVTFRCDPISEHNRLYWYRQTLGQGPEFLTYFQNEAQLEKSRLLSDRFSAERPKGSFSTLEIQRTEQGDSAMYLCASSSATGGQYFGPGTRLTVT.

The chain combines TRBV18 with TRBJ1-5, with 7 bases lining up with TRBD1. This CDR3 region has 13 residues. V was pared by 8 bases and J by 5 bases, with 6 bases of the junction left unmatched. Germline V lookup: CDR1 KGHSH, CDR2 LQKENI. CDR3 sequence: CASRQGRDQPQHF. The CDR3, as DNA: TGTGCCAGCCGACAGGGACGGGATCAGCCCCAGCATTTT.

The J gene is TRBJ2-1, the V gene TRBV5-6; 10 bases align to TRBD2. CDR1 is SGHDT and CDR2 is YYEEEE in the germline V gene. J was trimmed by 4 bases and V by 4 bases; bases with no gene match: 11. CDR3 length: 17 amino acids. The CDR3 loop is CASSLFLGTSAYNEQFF. Here the CDR3 DNA reads TGTGCCAGCAGCCTTTTCTTAGGGACTAGCGCGTACAATGAGCAGTTCTTC.

This chain connects TRBV18 to TRBJ1-2, with D tentatively TRBD1 (5 bases). There are 14 residues in the CDR3. Trimming shortened V by 8 bases and J by 2 bases, and 15 bases separated the two germline ends. Germline CDR1 is KGHSH and CDR2 is LQKENI. The chain's CDR3 is CASVQELRNYGYTF. In DNA, the CDR3 is TGTGCCAGCGTACAGGAGCTCAGGAACTATGGCTACACCTTC.